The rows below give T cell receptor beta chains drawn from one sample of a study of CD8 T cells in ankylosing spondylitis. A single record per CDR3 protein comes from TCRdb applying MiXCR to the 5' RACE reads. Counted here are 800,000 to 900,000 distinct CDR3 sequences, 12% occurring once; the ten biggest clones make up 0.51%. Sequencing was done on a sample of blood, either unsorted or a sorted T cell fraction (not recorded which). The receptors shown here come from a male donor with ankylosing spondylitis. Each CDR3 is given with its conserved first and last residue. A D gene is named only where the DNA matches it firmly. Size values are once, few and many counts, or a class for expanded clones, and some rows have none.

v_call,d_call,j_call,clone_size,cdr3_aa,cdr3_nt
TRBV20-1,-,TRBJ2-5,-,CSARAGPQETQYF,TGCAGTGCTAGAGCAGGGCCTCAAGAGACCCAGTACTTC
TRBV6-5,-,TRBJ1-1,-,CASSYIGTSEAFF,TGTGCCAGCAGTTACATAGGGACGAGTGAAGCTTTCTTT
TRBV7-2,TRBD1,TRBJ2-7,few,CASSLTGGAVIGYEQYF,TGTGCCAGCAGTTTAACAGGGGGCGCAGTGATCGGCTACGAGCAGTACTTC
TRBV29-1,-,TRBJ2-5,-,CSVLWVVAETQYF,TGCAGCGTTCTCTGGGTTGTGGCCGAGACCCAGTACTTC
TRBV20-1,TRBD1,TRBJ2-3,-,CSARVLDRTFVDTQYF,TGCAGTGCTAGAGTTTTGGACAGGACCTTTGTAGATACGCAGTATTTT
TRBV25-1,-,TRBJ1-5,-,CASNEGTLRDQPQHF,TGTGCCAGCAATGAAGGAACTCTGCGGGATCAGCCCCAGCATTTT
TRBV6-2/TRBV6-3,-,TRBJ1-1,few,CASSYSTSDTEAFF,TGTGCCAGCAGTTACTCGACCTCGGACACTGAAGCTTTCTTT
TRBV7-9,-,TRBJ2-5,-,CASSLGLTGRETQYF,TGTGCCAGCAGCTTAGGACTGACAGGGAGGGAGACCCAGTACTTC
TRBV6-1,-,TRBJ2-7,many,CASRRDSSYEQYF,TGTGCCAGCAGGAGGGATTCCTCTTACGAGCAGTACTTC
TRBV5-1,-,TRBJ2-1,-,CASSPRPDNEQFF,TGCGCCAGCAGCCCCCGACCGGACAATGAGCAGTTCTTC
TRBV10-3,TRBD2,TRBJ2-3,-,CAITSGPSTDTQYF,TGTGCCATCACTAGCGGCCCAAGCACAGATACGCAGTATTTT
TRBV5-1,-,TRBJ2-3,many,CASSELAGTHTDTQYF,TGCGCCAGCTCCGAATTAGCCGGGACCCACACAGATACGCAGTATTTT
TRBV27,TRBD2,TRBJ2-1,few,CASSLSPGLDLNEQFF,TGTGCCAGCAGTTTATCACCGGGACTAGACTTAAATGAGCAGTTCTTC
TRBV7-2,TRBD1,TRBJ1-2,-,CASSSGQGRTSNYGYTF,TGTGCCAGCAGCTCTGGACAGGGCCGGACTTCGAACTATGGCTACACCTTC
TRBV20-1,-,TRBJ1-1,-,CSARGGPMNTEAFF,TGCAGTGCTAGAGGTGGACCTATGAACACTGAAGCTTTCTTT
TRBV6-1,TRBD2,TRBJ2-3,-,CASGQRLAVTDTQYF,TGTGCCAGCGGTCAACGACTAGCGGTCACAGATACGCAGTATTTT
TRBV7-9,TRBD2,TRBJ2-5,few,CASSWISGRWEETQYF,TGTGCCAGCAGTTGGATTAGCGGGAGATGGGAAGAGACCCAGTACTTC
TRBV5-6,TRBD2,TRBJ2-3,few,CASSLTGRASTDTQYF,TGTGCCAGCAGCTTGACCGGGAGGGCTAGCACAGATACGCAGTATTTT
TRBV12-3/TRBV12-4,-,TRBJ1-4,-,CASRRGTNEKLFF,TGTGCCAGCAGAAGGGGTACTAATGAAAAACTGTTTTTT
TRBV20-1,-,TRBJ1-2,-,CSARIDSLSGYTF,TGCAGTGCTCGGATCGACAGCTTAAGTGGCTACACCTTC
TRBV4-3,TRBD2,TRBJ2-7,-,CASSQEITGGLYEQYF,TGCGCCAGCAGCCAAGAAATTACGGGGGGGCTCTACGAGCAGTACTTC
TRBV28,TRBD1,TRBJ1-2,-,CASSWGQGARGYTF,TGTGCCAGCAGTTGGGGACAGGGGGCGCGTGGCTACACCTTC
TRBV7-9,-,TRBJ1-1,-,CASSLAQRGGRAFF,TGTGCCAGCAGCTTAGCGCAAAGGGGAGGTAGGGCTTTCTTT
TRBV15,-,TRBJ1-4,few,CATSRGDRGGEKLFF,TGTGCCACCAGCAGGGGGGACCGCGGAGGTGAAAAACTGTTTTTT
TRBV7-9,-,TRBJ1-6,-,CASSAGYSSYNSPLHF,TGTGCCAGCAGCGCGGGGTACAGCTCCTATAATTCACCCCTCCACTTT
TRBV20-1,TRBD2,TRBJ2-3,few,CSAQRASGSTDTQYF,TGCAGTGCCCAACGGGCTAGCGGGAGCACAGATACGCAGTATTTT
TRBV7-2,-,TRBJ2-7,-,CASSLMDVGVYEQYF,TGTGCCAGCAGCTTAATGGATGTAGGCGTGTACGAGCAGTACTTC
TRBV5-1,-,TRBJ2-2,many,CASSLGASGELFF,TGCGCCAGCAGCTTGGGGGCGTCCGGGGAGCTGTTTTTT
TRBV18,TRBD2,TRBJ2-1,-,CASSPEGSGGAGYNEQFF,TGTGCCAGCTCCCCGGAGGGTAGCGGGGGGGCCGGATACAATGAGCAGTTCTTC
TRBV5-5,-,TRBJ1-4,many,CASSAAPQGNEKLFF,TGTGCCAGCAGCGCCGCCCCACAGGGAAATGAAAAACTGTTTTTT
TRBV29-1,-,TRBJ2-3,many,CSVEGRTDTQYF,TGCAGCGTTGAGGGCAGGACAGATACGCAGTATTTT
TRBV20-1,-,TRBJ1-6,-,CSARETRDGINSPLHF,TGCAGTGCTAGAGAGACTCGGGACGGCATTAATTCACCCCTCCACTTT
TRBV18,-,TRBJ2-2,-,CASSPYITNTGELFF,TGTGCCAGCTCTCCATACATTACGAACACCGGGGAGCTGTTTTTT
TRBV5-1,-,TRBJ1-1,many,CASSSDPTYTEAFF,TGCGCCAGCAGCTCCGATCCGACCTACACTGAAGCTTTCTTT
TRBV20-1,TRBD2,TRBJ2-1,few,CSARGAGLAGGGTYNEQFF,TGCAGTGCTAGAGGGGCGGGACTAGCGGGAGGGGGGACCTACAATGAGCAGTTCTTC
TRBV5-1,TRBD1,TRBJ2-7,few,CASSNRTGRDYF,TGCGCCAGCAGCAATCGGACAGGGCGGGATTACTTC